This TCR beta chain was observed in a study of blood T cell repertoires in COVID-19 (dated by TCRdb to between 2020 and 2021). Background on the whole study: Samples from collaborators originated in the United States, Italy and Spain and spanned both the acute and convalescent phases of COVID-19. Samples came from the ongoing ImmuneRACE study (first 160 participants) plus 1,254 subjects from 6 global collaborators. The prospective study material was composed of cDNA or gDNA derived from T cells, B-cell-depleted T cells, or PBMCs. The repertoires were made available in a free public database intended to serve as a resource for research on the immune response to SARS-CoV-2. HLA class I and class II types, where available, came from metadata supplied by the sample provider rather than from assay-based typing. The sample metadata nearly always contained a de-identified subject ID, COVID-19 status, age in years and sex. Deeply sampled blood TCRbeta repertoires from subjects exposed to, actively infected with, or recovered from COVID-19 were included in the dataset. What the authors observed across the whole study: The quantity of clinical and demographic metadata differed by source and by participant and was supplied without curation.

TCRbeta CDR3 regions were amplified from genomic DNA using the immunoSEQ Assay, a bias-controlled multiplex PCR. The published analysis was carried out like this. The number of nucleated cells in each sample was estimated by amplification of reference gene primers within the assay. Sequence reads were collapsed and filtered to measure the absolute abundance of every unique TCRbeta CDR3 rearrangement. Productive Simpson clonality was computed per sample as the square root of Simpson's diversity index over productive rearrangements. The clones in this table, taken by TCRdb from immuneACCESS, are in-frame only. Not every clone is retained; where verified, under half of the shortfall comes from an unresolved V gene, and the cause of the rest is unknown. The V and J calls and clone size were taken over from that table, and D and trimming were inferred from the DNA. Here the sample has some 360,000 clones; roughly 90% occur a single time. 1% of the sample goes to the ten largest clones.

Notes on this clone: Which antigen it targets is not known. No base-level quality is on record; no much larger clone is a single base apart.

Participants in the prospective study were aged 18 to 89 years, lived in 20 to 30 United States geographic areas, and enrolled through a virtual design. In the prospective study, cohorts were assigned on the basis of participant-reported clinical history obtained from a screening survey and a study questionnaire. Exposed participants were defined as having been in contact with someone with a PCR-confirmed or clinician-diagnosed COVID-19 case within 2 weeks of study entry. Each participant in the prospective study had whole blood, serum and a nasopharyngeal or oropharyngeal swab collected by mobile phlebotomists. Over an approximately two-month period, participants in the prospective study had the option of providing additional blood draws and questionnaires. Prospective study blood samples were shipped either frozen or at room temperature before DNA extraction. The germline V gene gives CDR1 as LGHNA and CDR2 as YNFKEQ. Measured from the cysteine to the phenylalanine, the CDR3 is 18 residues long. The retained sequence is limited to the CDR3, 54 bases, with the frame set at the first base. V is pared back by 0 bases and J by 5 bases, with 23 bases lying between the germline termini.

The TCR was taken from a woman in her twenties or thirties who had been exposed to COVID-19. This sequence uses TRBV4-2 and TRBJ2-7; the D gene is perhaps TRBD2, on 6 matching bases. The sequencing sample was made of PBMCs or T cells enriched from blood (not recorded which). CDR3 region: CASSQDPTGGAARDEQYF. The DNA sequence is as follows: TGTGCCAGCAGCCAAGATCCCACCGGGGGAGCGGCCCGGGACGAGCAGTACTTC.